This T cell receptor (beta chain) was sequenced during a study of blood T cell repertoires in COVID-19. Profiled with immunoSEQ multiplex PCR; TCRdb holds only in-frame clones, not every one. The top ten clones hold 8.5% of a sample with roughly 40,000 clones, about 80% of them seen once. V was trimmed by 1 base and J by 10 bases, leaving 7 bases between them. Germline loops: CDR1 DFQATT, CDR2 SNEGSKA (reference sequence). This CDR3 is built from 10 residues. Sequencing was done on a sample of peripheral blood. J is TRBJ1-1 and V is TRBV20-1; D gene uncertain. The TCR originated in a man aged 65 to 79 with active or convalescent COVID-19. CDR3 in DNA: TGCAGTGCTAGAGCGGAGAGAGCTTTCTTT. This encodes CSARAERAFF.